This entry lists 30 T cell receptor beta chains sequenced from one sample in a study of blood T cell repertoires in COVID-19 (TCRdb year 2020). Libraries were built with the immunoSEQ multiplex PCR assay. The table comes from immuneACCESS by way of TCRdb, which keeps in-frame sequences with V and J called. Part of the clones is missing from these tables; in studies checked, under half for an unresolved V gene and the rest for unknown reasons. For this sample the table gives some 510,000 clones, of which over 75% were detected only once. The ten largest account for 1.5% to 2% of the sample. Sequencing used PBMCs or T cells enriched from blood (not recorded which). The receptors come from a middle-aged woman who had recovered from COVID-19.

The rearrangement uses TRBV7-8 and TRBJ1-2, with TRBD1 matching over 8 bases. V gave up 5 bases and J gave up 4 bases; unmatched junction bases: 12. Germline CDR1 is SGHVS and CDR2 is FQNEAQ. The CDR3 loop spans 16 amino acids. This chain's CDR3 is CASSPGPSGGTYGYTF. The CDR3 DNA reads as TGTGCCAGCAGCCCAGGCCCTTCAGGGGGCACCTATGGCTACACCTTC.

This clone was seen only a few times. The V call is TRBV29-1, the J call TRBJ1-1, with 8 bases matching TRBD1. Germline V gene data show CDR1 as SQVTM and CDR2 as ANQGSEA. The CDR3 loop spans 13 amino acids. Germline trimming cut 7 bases from V and 6 bases from J; bases unmatched to any gene: 10. CDR3 nucleotide sequence: TGCAGCGGGTCAGGGGGCAGGGGGTCTGAAGCTTTCTTT. Translated: CSGSGGRGSEAFF.

V usage is TRBV10-3 and J usage is TRBJ1-1; D possibly corresponds to TRBD1 (5 bases). The V gene's germline CDR1 is ENHRY and CDR2 SYGVKD. CDR3 length: 16 residues. The germline V and J ends were trimmed by 7 bases and 4 bases, with 22 bases remaining between them. The CDR3: CAITTRQGQERTEAFF. Here the CDR3 DNA reads TGTGCCATCACGACACGGCAGGGTCAGGAGCGCACTGAAGCTTTCTTT.

This chain joins TRBV5-1 and TRBJ2-7; 8 bases map to TRBD1. Germline V gives CDR1 SGHRS, CDR2 YFSETQ. V lost 5 bases and J lost 5; bases outside the gene matches: 12. This CDR3 has 15 residues. CDR3 sequence: CASRDRVNVGDEQYF. In DNA, the CDR3 is TGCGCCAGCAGGGACAGGGTTAATGTGGGGGACGAGCAGTACTTC.

The chain couples TRBV27 to TRBJ1-5, with a tentative D call TRBD1 (6 bases). Germline CDR1 reads MNHEY; CDR2 reads SMNVEV (reference sequence). The CDR3 covers 13 residues. V was pared by 6 bases and J by 5 bases, with 11 bases between. The CDR3 DNA is TGTGCCAGCAGCATAGGGGGAGATCAGCCCCAGCATTTT. This translates into CASSIGGDQPQHF.

The CDR3 coding sequence is TGTGCCAGCAGCTTATCATACTACGAGCAGTTCTTC. It codes for CASSLSYYEQFF. The J gene is TRBJ2-1, the V gene TRBV7-9; D gene uncertain. Trimming took off 2 bases at V and 10 bases at J, with 9 bases between the two ends. From germline, CDR1 is SEHNR and CDR2 FQNEAQ (reference sequence). The CDR3 extends over 12 amino acids.

The rearrangement links TRBV2 to TRBJ1-1; 12 bases fit TRBD1. The CDR3 is 15 residues long. Germline assignment: CDR1 SNHLY and CDR2 FYNNEI. V shed 7 bases and J 1 base; nucleotides not matched to a gene: 4. CDR3 DNA: TGTGCCAGCACTGGGACAGGGGGCAAGAACACTGAAGCTTTCTTT. Translation gives CASTGTGGKNTEAFF.

The V gene is TRBV6-5, the J gene TRBJ2-1, with a weak D call TRBD2 (5 bases). Germline CDR1 and CDR2: MNHEY and SVGAGI. The V gene lost 7 bases and the J gene lost 5 bases, with 12 bases spanning the gap. This CDR3 contains 13 residues. This CDR3 is CASTRWGDNEQFF. CDR3 DNA sequence: TGTGCCAGCACACGGTGGGGAGACAATGAGCAGTTCTTC.

The V and J genes are TRBV9 and TRBJ2-7; D is undetermined. The CDR3 totals 14 residues. V lost 1 base, J lost 2 bases, and 10 bases lay in between. Germline V gene lookup returns CDR1 SGDLS and CDR2 YYNGEE. CDR3 in amino acids: CASSVRGNPYEQYF. The DNA for the CDR3 is TGTGCCAGCAGCGTACGCGGAAACCCCTACGAGCAGTACTTC. Based on the CDR3 plus reference TRBV9 and TRBJ2-7, the full variable domain is DSGVTQTPKHLITATGQRVTLRCSPRSGDLSVYWYQQSLDQGLQFLIQYYNGEERAKGNILERFSAQQFPDLHSELNLSSLELGDSALYFCASSVRGNPYEQYFGPGTRLTVT.

This chain connects TRBV5-1 to TRBJ2-2; 8 nucleotides line up with TRBD1. Germline V CDR1 and CDR2: SGHRS, YFSETQ. The CDR3 loop spans 17 amino acids. The junction had 9 bases not matched to a gene; V was cut back by 0 bases and J by 5 bases. The CDR3 here is CASSLAPRGRETGELFF. DNA for the CDR3: TGCGCCAGCAGCTTGGCTCCCAGGGGGCGCGAAACCGGGGAGCTGTTTTTT.

The rearrangement joins TRBV3-1 (or the pseudogene TRBV3-2) to TRBJ2-5; the match to TRBD2 covers 7 bases. Germline V CDR1 and CDR2: LGHDT, YNNKEL (reference sequence). The CDR3 contains 15 residues. The V gene end was trimmed by 1 base and the J gene end by 4 bases; junction bases not matched to a gene: 6. The CDR3 is CASSQAQTSSETQYF. In DNA, the CDR3 is TGTGCCAGCAGCCAAGCTCAGACTAGCTCAGAGACCCAGTACTTC.

This clone has only one observation. The CDR3 nucleotides are TGTGCCAGCAGCCGAGGACAGGGGGCGAATGGCTACACCTTC. It yields the protein CASSRGQGANGYTF. The genes are TRBV5-4 and TRBJ1-2; 11 bases are a match to TRBD1. From germline, CDR1 is SGHNT and CDR2 YYREEE (reference sequence). V lost 4 bases and J lost 6; bases outside the gene matches: 5. The CDR3 is 14 amino acids.

V and J are TRBV28 and TRBJ2-1; 9 nucleotides align to TRBD2. Germline CDR1 and CDR2: MDHEN and SYDVKM. J lost 7 bases, V lost 10 bases, and 11 bases had no gene match. CDR3 size: 14 residues. In DNA, the CDR3 is TGTGCCATTAACCGAGGGACTAGCACGAATGAGCAGTTCTTC. Protein product: CAINRGTSTNEQFF.

V gene TRBV11-2 combines with J gene TRBJ1-5; TRBD1 might be the D (5 bases). This CDR3 is built from 15 residues. Germline V gene data show CDR1 as SGHAT and CDR2 as FQNNGV. V was trimmed by 5 bases and J by 6 bases, leaving 17 bases between them. The CDR3 protein is CASSRTVGGGQPQHF. CDR3 nucleotides: TGTGCCAGCAGCCGAACCGTCGGGGGGGGTCAGCCCCAGCATTTT.

The chain is built from TRBV27 and TRBJ2-7; 10 nucleotides line up with TRBD1. This CDR3 comprises 14 residues. The trim removed 7 bases at V and 5 bases at J, leaving 8 bases unmatched. CDR1 and CDR2 from the germline V gene are MNHEY and SMNVEV (reference sequence). The CDR3 sequence is CASNRLGQGNEQYF. The CDR3 DNA sequence: TGTGCCAGCAATCGTTTGGGACAGGGGAACGAGCAGTACTTC.

The rearrangement links TRBV29-1 to TRBJ2-3, with D possibly being TRBD2 (6 bases). Germline loops: CDR1 SQVTM, CDR2 ANQGSEA. V was clipped by 6 bases and J by 2 bases, with 12 bases between them. This CDR3 has 13 residues. DNA for the CDR3: TGCAGCGTGGGACTCATCCACACAGATACGCAGTATTTT. This encodes CSVGLIHTDTQYF.

The chain carries TRBV10-3 and TRBJ1-5; 11 bases match TRBD1. The CDR3 totals 17 residues. The J segment lost 2 bases and the V segment lost 4 bases, leaving 7 bases of the junction unmatched. From germline, CDR1 is ENHRY and CDR2 SYGVKD. CDR3 coding DNA: TGTGCCATCAGTGGGGACAGGGGGGAGTATGGCAATCAGCCCCAGCATTTT. Translation: CAISGDRGEYGNQPQHF.

This CDR3 is CASSPDRGNYYEQYF. CDR3 nucleotides: TGTGCCAGCAGTCCCGACAGGGGAAATTATTACGAGCAGTACTTC. The gene calls are TRBV7-9 and TRBJ2-7; TRBD1 aligns across 8 bases. The germline V gene has CDR1 SEHNR and CDR2 FQNEAQ (reference sequence). The CDR3 is 15 residues long. Trimming at V came to 6 bases and at J to 4 bases, leaving 11 bases not matched to a gene. The full variable domain, in which reference TRBV7-9 and TRBJ2-7 provide the parts outside the CDR3, is DTGVSQNPRHKITKRGQNVTFRCDPISEHNRLYWYRQTLGQGPEFLTYFQNEAQLEKSRLLSDRFSAERPKGSFSTLEIQRTEQGDSAMYLCASSPDRGNYYEQYFGPGTRLTVT.

DNA of the CDR3: TGTGCCAGCAGTGCACAGCGCAATCAGCCCCAGCATTTT. It is translated as CASSAQRNQPQHF. J is TRBJ1-5 and V is TRBV2; no definite D call. V lost 4 bases and J lost 2, with 6 bases in between. The CDR3 length is 13 residues. In germline, CDR1 is SNHLY, CDR2 FYNNEI.

This sequence joins TRBV5-1 and TRBJ2-1; D unclear. V lost 0 bases and J 5 bases, leaving 9 bases between the germline ends. The CDR3 length is 14 residues. Germline V CDR1 and CDR2: SGHRS, YFSETQ. CDR3 DNA sequence: TGCGCCAGCAGCTTGGGTAGTGCGAACAATGAGCAGTTCTTC. Translated, it gives CASSLGSANNEQFF. Together with reference TRBV5-1 and TRBJ2-1, the CDR3 gives the full variable domain: KAGVTQTPRYLIKTRGQQVTLSCSPISGHRSVSWYQQTPGQGLQFLFEYFSETQRNKGNFPGRFSGRQFSNSRSEMNVSTLELGDSALYLCASSLGSANNEQFFGPGTRLTVL.

The chain uses TRBV5-1 and TRBJ2-2; TRBD1 might be the D (6 bases). This CDR3 has 15 amino acids. CDR1 is SGHRS, CDR2 YFSETQ, per germline. V was shortened by 0 bases and J by 3 bases, with 9 bases between the two germline ends. The CDR3 bases are TGCGCCAGCAGCTTGGGGAACAGGGACACCGGGGAGCTGTTTTTT. Translation: CASSLGNRDTGELFF. The complete variable domain, with remaining parts taken from reference TRBV5-1 and TRBJ2-2, reads KAGVTQTPRYLIKTRGQQVTLSCSPISGHRSVSWYQQTPGQGLQFLFEYFSETQRNKGNFPGRFSGRQFSNSRSEMNVSTLELGDSALYLCASSLGNRDTGELFFGEGSRLTVL.

This clone has more than one count but fewer than ten. V usage is TRBV14 and J usage is TRBJ2-7, with D tentatively TRBD2 (6 bases). Germline CDR1 and CDR2: SGHDN and FVKESK. CDR3 size: 15 residues. V was trimmed by 5 bases and J by 3 bases, leaving 17 bases between them. The CDR3 nucleotides are TGTGCCAGCAGCGGAAGCGGGCTCCGGTTCTACGAGCAGTACTTC. It codes for CASSGSGLRFYEQYF. The whole variable domain, filled in from reference TRBV14 and TRBJ2-7, reads EAGVTQFPSHSVIEKGQTVTLRCDPISGHDNLYWYRRVMGKEIKFLLHFVKESKQDESGMPNNRFLAERTGGTYSTLKVQPAELEDSGVYFCASSGSGLRFYEQYFGPGTRLTVT.

The DNA for the CDR3 is TGTGCCAGCAGCTTAACCCGCTCTCGACAGGGGTATGGCTACACCTTC. Protein sequence: CASSLTRSRQGYGYTF. The rearrangement joins TRBV7-2 to TRBJ1-2; 8 bases are a match to TRBD1. The germline CDR1 and CDR2 sequences are SGHTA and FQGNSA. The V segment lost 2 bases and the J segment 5 bases; nucleotides outside the gene matches: 10. The CDR3 runs 16 residues.

This sequence joins TRBV27 and TRBJ2-5; D gene ambiguous. Germline V gene sequence: CDR1 MNHEY, CDR2 SMNVEV (reference sequence). V was trimmed by 10 bases and J by 5 bases, leaving 20 bases between them. The CDR3 is made up of 14 amino acids. This chain's CDR3 is CATLYGSLWETQYF. As DNA, the CDR3 is TGTGCCACTCTATACGGGTCCCTCTGGGAGACCCAGTACTTC.

This clone was detected only once. This chain connects TRBV20-1 to TRBJ1-2; possibly TRBD1 for D (5 bases). The CDR3 contains 11 residues. Germline V gene sequence: CDR1 DFQATT, CDR2 SNEGSKA (reference sequence). CDR3 in amino acids: CTPGGAGGYTF. Here the CDR3 DNA reads TGCACCCCAGGAGGGGCGGGGGGCTACACCTTC.

This clone has a count of ten or more. The J gene is TRBJ2-5, the V gene TRBV5-1; 7 bases are a match to TRBD2. Germline trimming cut 4 bases from V and 2 bases from J; bases unmatched to any gene: 14. CDR1 SGHRS and CDR2 YFSETQ come from the germline V gene. This CDR3 is built from 17 residues. CDR3 in DNA: TGCGCCAGCAGCCCCGGACTAGACAGAAGGGGTCAAGAGACCCAGTACTTC. Encoded protein: CASSPGLDRRGQETQYF.

The chain recombines TRBV10-3 with TRBJ2-7, with 7 bases matching TRBD2. Germline CDR1 is ENHRY and CDR2 is SYGVKD. Trimming at V came to 8 bases and at J to 6 bases, leaving 13 bases not matched to a gene. The CDR3 length is 14 residues. CDR3 region: CAIRGGDFPVEQYF. In DNA form, the CDR3 reads TGTGCCATCCGTGGGGGGGACTTCCCCGTCGAGCAGTACTTC.

CDR3 region: CASSPGTGFRDTQYF. The DNA of the CDR3 is TGTGCCAGCAGCCCTGGGACAGGGTTTCGAGATACGCAGTATTTT. V is TRBV3-1 (or the pseudogene TRBV3-2) and J is TRBJ2-3; 9 nucleotides agree with TRBD1. Per the germline V gene, CDR1 is LGHDT and CDR2 is YNNKEL (reference sequence). With V trimmed by 4 bases and J by 5 bases, 7 bases remained unmatched. CDR3 size: 15 residues.

The chain has TRBV11-3 and TRBJ2-5; weak D call: TRBD1 (5 bases). Trimming shortened V by 0 bases and J by 2 bases, and 10 bases separated the two germline ends. The CDR3 loop spans 15 amino acids. Germline V gene lookup returns CDR1 SGHNT and CDR2 YENEEA. The CDR3 loop is CASSLEEDRQETQYF. The DNA of the CDR3 is TGTGCCAGCAGCTTAGAAGAAGACAGACAAGAGACCCAGTACTTC.

V and J are TRBV18 and TRBJ2-1, with 14 bases lining up with TRBD2. The V gene's germline CDR1 is KGHSH and CDR2 LQKENI. Trimming removed 3 bases from V and 4 bases from J; junction bases left unmatched: 8. The CDR3 length is 18 residues. In DNA form, the CDR3 reads TGTGCCAGCTCACCGGGACTAGCGGGAGTAGTTGCTTACAATGAGCAGTTCTTC. Translating gives CASSPGLAGVVAYNEQFF.